The source of this TCR beta chain is a study of CD8 T cells in Susac syndrome. Findings and limits, study-wide: As the study acknowledged, the number of individuals in its TCR sequencing and HLA analysis was relatively small.

CDR3 length: 13 residues. Looked up from germline, CDR1 is SGHDT and CDR2 is YYEEEE. The ends were cut back, 0 bases at V and 7 bases at J, with 10 bases in the middle. It was with random hexamers that roughly 0.45 to 1 ug RNA was reverse transcribed. Multiplex PCR with immunoSEQ amplified the TCR beta CDR3 across 54 Vbeta and 13 Jbeta. TCRdb re-derived calls from the immunoSEQ multiplex PCR reads in MiXCR, one entry per CDR3 protein. The profile shows a few hundred thousand distinct CDR3 sequences, about 90% of them singletons. About this clonotype itself: Its target is unknown.

This receptor was identified in a human donor with multiple sclerosis. The genes are TRBV5-6 and TRBJ2-5; D ambiguous. Material for sequencing was CD4+ T cells from PBMCs. In DNA, the CDR3 is TGTGCCAGCAGCTTGGAGCTCTACGGGACCCAGTACTTC. Protein product: CASSLELYGTQYF. Full variable domain (rest looked up from reference TRBV5-6 and TRBJ2-5): DAGVTQSPTHLIKTRGQQVTLRCSPKSGHDTVSWYQQALGQGPQFIFQYYEEEERQRGNFPDRFSGHQFPNYSSELNVNALLLGDSALYLCASSLELYGTQYFGPGTRLLVL.